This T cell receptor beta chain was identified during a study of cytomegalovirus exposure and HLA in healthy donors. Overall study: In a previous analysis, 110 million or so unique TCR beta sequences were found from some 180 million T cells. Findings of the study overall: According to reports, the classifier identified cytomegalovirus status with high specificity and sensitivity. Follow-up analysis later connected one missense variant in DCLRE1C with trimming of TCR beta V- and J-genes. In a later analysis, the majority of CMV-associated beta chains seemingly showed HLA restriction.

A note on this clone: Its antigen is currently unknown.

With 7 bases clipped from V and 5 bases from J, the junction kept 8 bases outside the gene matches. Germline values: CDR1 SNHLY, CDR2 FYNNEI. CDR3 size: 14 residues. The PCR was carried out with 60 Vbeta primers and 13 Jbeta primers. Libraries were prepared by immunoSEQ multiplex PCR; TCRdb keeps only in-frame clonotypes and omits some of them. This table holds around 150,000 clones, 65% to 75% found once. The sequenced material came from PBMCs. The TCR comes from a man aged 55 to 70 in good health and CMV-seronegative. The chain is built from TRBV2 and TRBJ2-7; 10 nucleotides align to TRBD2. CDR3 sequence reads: CASMPGLAYHEQYF. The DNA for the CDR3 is TGTGCCAGCATGCCGGGACTAGCGTATCACGAGCAGTACTTC. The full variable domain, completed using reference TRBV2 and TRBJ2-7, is EPEVTQTPSHQVTQMGQEVILRCVPISNHLYFYWYRQILGQKVEFLVSFYNNEISEKSEIFDDQFSVERPDGSNFTLKIRSTKLEDSAMYFCASMPGLAYHEQYFGPGTRLTVT.